The 27 T cell receptor beta chains reported below all come from one sample, sequenced in a study of blood T cell repertoires in COVID-19. Profiled with immunoSEQ multiplex PCR; TCRdb holds only in-frame clones, not every one. The repertoire has 120,000 to 150,000 clones, 84% of them found once; the top ten carry roughly 3.7%. The specimen was PBMCs or T cells enriched from blood (not recorded which). These TCRs come from a middle-aged man in a cohort exposed to, infected with or recovered from COVID-19 (not recorded which).

This chain links TRBV10-3 with TRBJ1-5; D is perhaps TRBD1 (5 bases). The CDR3 has 14 amino acids. Germline-derived CDR1 and CDR2 are ENHRY and SYGVKD. Trimming shortened V by 3 bases and J by 0 bases, and 6 bases separated the two germline ends. The CDR3 loop reads CAISEGVSNQPQHF. The CDR3 DNA reads TGTGCCATCAGTGAAGGGGTTAGCAATCAGCCCCAGCATTTT.

The chain combines TRBV28 with TRBJ1-1; D may be TRBD1 (5 bases). Germline V gene lookup returns CDR1 MDHEN and CDR2 SYDVKM. The length of the CDR3 is 12 residues. The ends were cut back, 6 bases at V and 3 bases at J, with 8 bases in the middle. The CDR3 nucleotides are TGTGCCAGCAGCTCAGGGTACACTGAAGCTTTCTTT. This sequence encodes CASSSGYTEAFF.

V is TRBV5-4 and J is TRBJ2-1; 10 nucleotides line up with TRBD1. The length of the CDR3 is 15 residues. The germline gives CDR1 SGHNT, CDR2 YYREEE (reference sequence). J lost 10 bases, V lost 4 bases, and 11 bases had no gene match. The DNA of the CDR3 is TGTGCCAGCAGCCTGGACAGGGGGAATATTCTGGAGCAGTTCTTC. Translation: CASSLDRGNILEQFF. Supplemented by reference TRBV5-4 and TRBJ2-1, the full variable domain reads ETGVTQSPTHLIKTRGQQVTLRCSSQSGHNTVSWYQQALGQGPQFIFQYYREEENGRGNFPPRFSGLQFPNYSSELNVNALELDDSALYLCASSLDRGNILEQFFGPGTRLTVL.

This chain uses TRBV7-2 with TRBJ1-5, with a possible D match to TRBD1 (5 bases). V gave up 4 bases and J gave up 4 bases, with 14 bases separating them. Germline V gives CDR1 SGHTA, CDR2 FQGNSA. The CDR3 totals 15 residues. The CDR3 loop reads CASSSLAGINQPQHF. The DNA of the CDR3 is TGTGCCAGCAGCTCTCTGGCAGGGATAAATCAGCCCCAGCATTTT.

The V and J genes are TRBV3-1 (or the pseudogene TRBV3-2) and TRBJ1-1; 7 bases match TRBD1. Per germline, CDR1 LGHDT and CDR2 YNNKEL (reference sequence). This CDR3 region has 14 residues. Germline trimming cut 3 bases from V and 4 bases from J; bases unmatched to any gene: 5. CDR3 sequence: CASSHPQGVTEAFF. CDR3 coding DNA: TGTGCCAGCAGCCATCCTCAGGGGGTCACTGAAGCTTTCTTT.

The CDR3 DNA is TGTGCCAGCTCCCCCCCCGCAACTAATGAAAAACTGTTTTTT. Protein: CASSPPATNEKLFF. The J gene is TRBJ1-4, the V gene TRBV18; the D is unclear. The CDR3 runs 14 residues. Trimming removed 6 bases at V and 0 bases at J, with 8 bases between. Per the germline V gene, CDR1 is KGHSH and CDR2 is LQKENI.

The genes are TRBV11-3 and TRBJ2-7; a possible D gene is TRBD2 (5 bases). V was pared by 5 bases and J by 1 base, with 9 bases between. This CDR3 comprises 13 residues. Germline lookup yields CDR1 SGHNT and CDR2 YENEEA. DNA for the CDR3: TGTGCCAGCAGCCCAACGGGGTCCTACGAGCAGTACTTC. Its protein product is CASSPTGSYEQYF.

The J gene is TRBJ1-6, the V gene TRBV27, with TRBD1 as a possible D gene (6 bases). This CDR3 has 15 residues. Germline lookup yields CDR1 MNHEY and CDR2 SMNVEV (reference sequence). Trimming cost V 2 bases and J 6 bases, with 11 bases left between them. This CDR3 reads CASSLKGDLNSPLHF. The CDR3 DNA follows: TGTGCCAGCAGTTTAAAGGGGGATCTTAATTCACCCCTCCACTTT.

V usage is TRBV12-5 and J usage is TRBJ1-2; possible D gene TRBD1, 5 bases. There are 14 residues in the CDR3. Germline lookup yields CDR1 LGHNT and CDR2 FRNRAP. V lost 1 base, J lost 3 bases, and 9 bases lay in between. Here the CDR3 DNA reads TGTGCTAGTGGTTTGGGGCAGGGTTACTATGGCTACACCTTC. Its translation is CASGLGQGYYGYTF.

This chain joins TRBV14 and TRBJ2-7; D is unclear. V shed 1 base and J shed 4 bases, with 5 bases lying between them. The CDR3 loop spans 12 amino acids. CDR1 and CDR2 (germline): SGHDN, FVKESK. CDR3 in amino acids: CASSQVYYEQYF. CDR3 DNA: TGTGCCAGCAGCCAAGTGTATTACGAGCAGTACTTC.

This chain links TRBV19 with TRBJ1-4, with 9 bases that match TRBD1. The ends lost 0 bases at V and 8 bases at J; junction bases unmatched: 7. The CDR3 covers 16 residues. Germline V gene data show CDR1 as LNHDA and CDR2 as SQIVND (reference sequence). The CDR3 protein is CASSIDGDRVEEKLFF. DNA for the CDR3: TGTGCCAGTAGTATAGATGGGGACAGGGTGGAGGAAAAACTGTTTTTT.

The rearrangement joins TRBV4-1 to TRBJ2-7, with a tentative D call TRBD1 (6 bases). The V gene lost 0 bases and the J gene lost 3 bases, with 15 bases spanning the gap. This CDR3 has 16 amino acids. CDR1 is MGHRA, CDR2 YSYEKL, per germline. The CDR3 loop is CASSQDPGQRYYEQYF. The CDR3 DNA sequence: TGCGCCAGCAGCCAAGATCCCGGACAGAGATACTACGAGCAGTACTTC.

A single count supports this clone. The V call is TRBV6-2 or TRBV6-3, the J call TRBJ2-1, with 10 bases aligning to TRBD2. Germline CDR1 reads MNHEY; CDR2 reads SVGEGT. The CDR3 has 15 residues. V dropped 5 bases and J dropped 4; count of bases not matched to a gene: 5. DNA of the CDR3: TGTGCCAGCAGTGCCTTACTAGCGGGGTACAATGAGCAGTTCTTC. Translating it yields CASSALLAGYNEQFF.

The CDR3 DNA is TGTGCCAGCAGCGACGGACTAGCGGGAGGTTATGAGCAGTTCTTC. Its protein is CASSDGLAGGYEQFF. This chain joins TRBV9 and TRBJ2-1; 14 nucleotides align to TRBD2. Looked up from germline, CDR1 is SGDLS and CDR2 is YYNGEE. The CDR3 has 15 amino acids. With V trimmed by 3 bases and J by 8 bases, 4 bases remained unmatched.

This chain joins TRBV9 and TRBJ2-1; TRBD2 is a possible D gene (5 bases). Germline V gene sequence: CDR1 SGDLS, CDR2 YYNGEE. V gave up 2 bases and J gave up 9 bases, with 15 bases separating them. This CDR3 spans 14 amino acids. CDR3 DNA: TGTGCCAGCAGCGTTTTTGAGGGCTTGGGTGAGCAGTTCTTC. It yields the protein CASSVFEGLGEQFF. Filled out from reference TRBV9 and TRBJ2-1, the complete variable domain reads DSGVTQTPKHLITATGQRVTLRCSPRSGDLSVYWYQQSLDQGLQFLIQYYNGEERAKGNILERFSAQQFPDLHSELNLSSLELGDSALYFCASSVFEGLGEQFFGPGTRLTVL.

This chain connects TRBV7-2 to TRBJ2-7, with a weak D call TRBD1 (8 bases). This CDR3 contains 15 residues. Trimming removed 5 bases from V and 6 bases from J, with 20 bases in between. CDR1 and CDR2 (germline): SGHTA, FQGNSA. CDR3: CASSLTGGGFAEQYF. Here the CDR3 DNA reads TGTGCCAGCAGCCTCACAGGGGGAGGGTTTGCCGAGCAGTACTTC.

The gene calls are TRBV5-1 and TRBJ2-7; perhaps TRBD1 as D (5 bases). This CDR3 has 13 amino acids. V was cut by 4 bases and J by 1 base, with 9 bases left in between. CDR1 is SGHRS, CDR2 YFSETQ, per germline. For the CDR3, the DNA is TGCGCCAGCAGCCAGGACAAGTCCTACGAGCAGTACTTC. Its translation is CASSQDKSYEQYF.

For this clone: Compared with germline, one end of the junction differs, possibly owing to a read error. The rearrangement joins TRBV11-2 to TRBJ1-2; D is undetermined. Germline loops: CDR1 SGHAT, CDR2 FQNNGV. This CDR3 is 12 amino acids long. This CDR3 reads CASSLVLPVVHF. CDR3 bases: TGTGCCAGCAGCTTAGTACTTCCGGTAGTCCATTTC.

The rearrangement uses TRBV6-1 and TRBJ2-7; 7 nucleotides line up with TRBD2. Looked up from germline, CDR1 is MNHNS and CDR2 is SASEGT. The CDR3 is 14 amino acids. After removal of 2 bases from V and 6 bases from J, the junction contained 7 bases not matched to a gene. The CDR3 DNA reads TGTGCCAGCAGTGAAATAGGGAGGGAGGCCGAGCAGTACTTC. Translating it yields CASSEIGREAEQYF.

CDR3 sequence (DNA): TGTGCCAGCAGCGTGCCTAGCGGGGGGGCGTCTAATGAGCAGTTCTTC. This sequence encodes CASSVPSGGASNEQFF. The chain links TRBV7-2 to TRBJ2-1; 12 bases fit TRBD2. The ends lost 5 bases at V and 7 bases at J; junction bases unmatched: 9. Germline CDR1 reads SGHTA; CDR2 reads FQGNSA. CDR3 length equals 16 residues.

The chain carries TRBV28 and TRBJ2-7; D is unclear. The germline CDR1 and CDR2 sequences are MDHEN and SYDVKM. The CDR3 is 12 amino acids. The V and J ends lost 7 bases and 2 bases respectively, with 9 bases between them. CDR3 in amino acids: CASTTATYEQYF. In nucleotides, the CDR3 is TGTGCCAGCACTACAGCCACCTACGAGCAGTACTTC.

The CDR3 nucleotides read TGTGCCACCAGCGCCCGGGACATCTTCTCCTACGAGCAGTACTTC. Residues: CATSARDIFSYEQYF. The chain combines TRBV15 with TRBJ2-7, with TRBD1 as a possible D gene (6 bases). Trimming took off 5 bases at V and 0 bases at J, with 14 bases between the two ends. From germline, CDR1 is LNHNV and CDR2 YYDKDF (reference sequence). This CDR3 contains 15 residues.

J is TRBJ1-5 and V is TRBV12-5, with TRBD1 matching over 8 bases. The CDR3 is 16 amino acids. Germline V CDR1 and CDR2: LGHNT, FRNRAP. J was trimmed by 4 bases and V by 1 base; bases with no gene match: 6. The CDR3, as DNA: TGTGCTAGTGGTTTGGGACAGGGGCGAGGGAATCAGCCCCAGCATTTT. As protein: CASGLGQGRGNQPQHF.

The rearrangement uses TRBV5-1 and TRBJ2-2, with a possible D match to TRBD1 (5 bases). Germline assignment: CDR1 SGHRS and CDR2 YFSETQ. CDR3 length equals 15 residues. The V gene lost 2 bases and the J gene lost 4 bases, with 12 bases spanning the gap. Written as DNA, the CDR3 is TGCGCCAGCAGCTTAGGGGCTCACGGCACCGGGGAGCTGTTTTTT. Encoded protein: CASSLGAHGTGELFF.

V is TRBV2 and J is TRBJ2-3; TRBD1 agrees at 9 bases. Germline values: CDR1 SNHLY, CDR2 FYNNEI. Unmatched junction bases numbered 6, after V lost 8 bases and J lost 3 bases. The CDR3 is 14 amino acids. CDR3: CASQPGQGTDTQYF. The CDR3 nucleotides read TGTGCCAGCCAACCGGGACAGGGAACAGATACGCAGTATTTT.

This chain joins TRBV19 and TRBJ2-4, with D possibly TRBD1 on 6 matching bases. CDR1 is LNHDA, CDR2 SQIVND, per germline (reference sequence). V was clipped by 1 base and J by 5 bases, with 15 bases between them. The CDR3 is made up of 16 amino acids. CDR3 sequence (DNA): TGTGCCAGTAGTATAGTGGCAGGGGTGTCCCAAAACATTCAGTACTTC. It encodes CASSIVAGVSQNIQYF.

The chain carries TRBV15 and TRBJ1-1; D unclear. This CDR3 is 16 amino acids long. The V end was cut by 3 bases, the J end by 1 base, with 15 bases between. CDR1 and CDR2 from the germline V gene are LNHNV and YYDKDF (reference sequence). The CDR3 here is CATSSPIDATNTEAFF. CDR3 coding DNA: TGTGCCACCAGCAGTCCGATTGATGCTACGAACACTGAAGCTTTCTTT.